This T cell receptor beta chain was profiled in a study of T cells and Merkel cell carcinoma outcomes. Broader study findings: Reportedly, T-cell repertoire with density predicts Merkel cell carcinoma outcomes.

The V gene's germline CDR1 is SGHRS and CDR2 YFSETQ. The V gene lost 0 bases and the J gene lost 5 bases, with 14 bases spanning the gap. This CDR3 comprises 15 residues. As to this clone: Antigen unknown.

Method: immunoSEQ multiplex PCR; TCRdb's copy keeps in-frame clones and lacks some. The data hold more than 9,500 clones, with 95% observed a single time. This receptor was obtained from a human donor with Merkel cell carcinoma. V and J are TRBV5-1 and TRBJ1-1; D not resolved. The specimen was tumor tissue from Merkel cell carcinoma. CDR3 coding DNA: TGCGCCAGCAGCTTGGGCGGGGTATCGGGAACTGAAGCTTTCTTT. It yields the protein CASSLGGVSGTEAFF.